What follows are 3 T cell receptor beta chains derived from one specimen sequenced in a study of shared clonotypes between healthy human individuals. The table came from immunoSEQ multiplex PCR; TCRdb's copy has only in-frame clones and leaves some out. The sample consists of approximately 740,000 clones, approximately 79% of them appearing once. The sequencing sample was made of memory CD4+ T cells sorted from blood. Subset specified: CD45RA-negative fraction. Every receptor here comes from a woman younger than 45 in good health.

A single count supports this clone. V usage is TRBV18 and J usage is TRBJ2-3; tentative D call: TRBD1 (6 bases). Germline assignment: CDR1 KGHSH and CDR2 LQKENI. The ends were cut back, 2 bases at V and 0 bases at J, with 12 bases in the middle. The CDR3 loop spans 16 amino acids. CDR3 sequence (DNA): TGTGCCAGCTCACCAGGATGGACAGAGAGCACAGATACGCAGTATTTT. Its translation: CASSPGWTESTDTQYF.

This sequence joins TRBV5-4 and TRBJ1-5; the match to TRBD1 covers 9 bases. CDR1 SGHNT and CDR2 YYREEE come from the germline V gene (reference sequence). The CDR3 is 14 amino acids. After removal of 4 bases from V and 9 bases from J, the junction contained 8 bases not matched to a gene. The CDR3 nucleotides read TGTGCCAGCAGCGTGGACAGGGGCGGTGCGCCCCAGCATTTT. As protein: CASSVDRGGAPQHF.

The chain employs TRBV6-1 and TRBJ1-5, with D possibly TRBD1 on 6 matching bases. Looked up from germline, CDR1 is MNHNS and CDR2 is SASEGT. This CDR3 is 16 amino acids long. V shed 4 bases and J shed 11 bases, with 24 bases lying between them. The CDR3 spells CASSGFGTRGMRAQHF. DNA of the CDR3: TGTGCCAGCAGTGGATTCGGGACACGGGGGATGAGGGCCCAGCATTTT.